This TCR beta chain was sequenced during a study of blood T cell repertoires in COVID-19. Study in general: From T cells, B-cell-depleted T cells, or PBMCs came the material, which was cDNA or gDNA.

This CDR3 comprises 15 residues. V lost 4 bases and J lost 0, with 11 bases in between. Germline CDR1 and CDR2: SGHDT and YYEEEE. As handled by the study authors: Estimation of nucleated cell counts was performed using reference gene primer amplification. Sequenced by immunoSEQ multiplex PCR; TCRdb stores in-frame clones only, minus some. The V and J calls and clone size are taken from that table; D and trimming were inferred from the DNA. The sample yields around 95,000 clones, around four fifths seen once. Sequences were obtained from peripheral blood. The clonotype originates from a man in his fifties or sixties with active or convalescent COVID-19. The chain links TRBV5-6 to TRBJ1-3; D gene uncertain. CDR3 sequence (DNA): TGTGCCAGCAGCCCCTACGGGAGCTCTGGAAACACCATATATTTT. This encodes CASSPYGSSGNTIYF. Looking up the rest from reference TRBV5-6 and TRBJ1-3 gives the full variable domain: DAGVTQSPTHLIKTRGQQVTLRCSPKSGHDTVSWYQQALGQGPQFIFQYYEEEERQRGNFPDRFSGHQFPNYSSELNVNALLLGDSALYLCASSPYGSSGNTIYFGEGSWLTVV.